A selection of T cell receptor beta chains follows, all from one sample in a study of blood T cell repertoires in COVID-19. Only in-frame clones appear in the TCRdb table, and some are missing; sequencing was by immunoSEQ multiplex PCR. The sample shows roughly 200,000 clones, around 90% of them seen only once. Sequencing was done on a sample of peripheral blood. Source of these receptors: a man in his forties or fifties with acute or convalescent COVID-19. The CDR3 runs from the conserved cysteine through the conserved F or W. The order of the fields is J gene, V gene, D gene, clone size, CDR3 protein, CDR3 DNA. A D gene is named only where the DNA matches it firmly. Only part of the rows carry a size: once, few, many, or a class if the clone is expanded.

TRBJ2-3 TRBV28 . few CASISGDRPDWGQGSHTQYF TGTGCCAGCATCTCCGGGGACCGGCCGGACTGGGGACAAGGTAGCCATACGCAGTATTTT
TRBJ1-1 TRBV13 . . CASSLAKPNTEAFF TGTGCCAGCAGCTTAGCTAAACCCAACACTGAAGCTTTCTTT
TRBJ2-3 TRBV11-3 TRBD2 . CASSSTSGNGDTQYF TGTGCCAGCAGCTCGACTAGCGGGAATGGTGATACGCAGTATTTT
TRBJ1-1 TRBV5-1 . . CASSFGQGQGPEAFF TGCGCCAGCAGCTTTGGCCAGGGGCAGGGCCCTGAAGCTTTCTTT
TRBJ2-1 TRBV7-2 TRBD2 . CASSRGLAGLSYNEQFF TGTGCCAGCAGCCGGGGACTAGCGGGACTCTCCTACAATGAGCAGTTCTTC
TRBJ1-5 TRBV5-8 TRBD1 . CASSLLAGGGNQPQHF TGTGCCAGCAGCTTGCTGGCAGGGGGAGGCAATCAGCCCCAGCATTTT
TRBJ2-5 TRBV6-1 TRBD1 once CASSEGDRNQETQYF TGTGCCAGCAGTGAAGGGGACAGGAATCAAGAGACCCAGTACTTC
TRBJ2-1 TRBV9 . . CASSVEDYRKNEQFF TGTGCCAGCAGCGTAGAGGACTACCGAAAGAATGAGCAGTTCTTC
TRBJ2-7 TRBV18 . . CASSPESGRYEQYF TGTGCCAGCTCACCAGAGTCAGGGAGGTACGAGCAGTACTTC
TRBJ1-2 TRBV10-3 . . CAISPRDFRGGSYTF TGTGCCATCAGCCCACGGGACTTTAGGGGGGGATCCTACACCTTC
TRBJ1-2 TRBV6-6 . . CASSTGQPYGYTF TGTGCCAGCAGCACTGGACAGCCCTATGGCTACACCTTC
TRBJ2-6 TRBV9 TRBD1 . CASSVRGDRAGANVLTF TGTGCCAGCAGCGTAAGGGGGGACAGGGCTGGGGCCAACGTCCTGACTTTC
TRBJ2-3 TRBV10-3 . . CAISDRVGSDTQYF TGTGCCATCAGTGACAGGGTAGGGTCGGATACGCAGTATTTT
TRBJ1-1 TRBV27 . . CASSLALEGTEAFF TGTGCCAGCAGTTTAGCATTGGAGGGCACTGAAGCTTTCTTT
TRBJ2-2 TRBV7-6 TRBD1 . CASRKDLGTDYTGELFF TGTGCCAGCAGAAAGGATTTAGGGACAGACTACACCGGGGAGCTGTTTTTT
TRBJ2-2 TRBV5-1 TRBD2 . CASSLVSSGRPNTGELFF TGCGCCAGCAGCTTGGTCAGTAGCGGGAGGCCGAACACCGGGGAGCTGTTTTTT
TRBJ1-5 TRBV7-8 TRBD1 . CASSLTGGDQPQHF TGTGCCAGCAGCTTAACAGGGGGCGATCAGCCCCAGCATTTT
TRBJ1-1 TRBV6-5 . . CASSYLTGRGTEAFF TGTGCCAGCAGTTACCTGACGGGGAGGGGCACTGAAGCTTTCTTT
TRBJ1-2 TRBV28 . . CASSFEAYGYTF TGTGCCAGCAGTTTTGAGGCTTATGGCTACACCTTC
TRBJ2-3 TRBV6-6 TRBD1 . CASRRHTGQGSTDTQYF TGTGCCAGCAGGCGACATACGGGACAGGGCTCGACAGATACGCAGTATTTT
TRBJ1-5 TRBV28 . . CASRAQGGGNQPQHF TGTGCCAGCAGAGCCCAGGGAGGGGGCAATCAGCCCCAGCATTTT
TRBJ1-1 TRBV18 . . CASSWGTSMNTEAFF TGTGCCAGCTCATGGGGGACTTCGATGAACACTGAAGCTTTCTTT
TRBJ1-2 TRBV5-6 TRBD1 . CASSFGGGASGYTF TGTGCCAGCAGCTTCGGAGGGGGCGCGAGTGGCTACACCTTC
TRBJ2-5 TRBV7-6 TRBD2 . CASSLAGGYQETQYF TGTGCCAGCAGCTTAGCGGGGGGGTACCAAGAGACCCAGTACTTC
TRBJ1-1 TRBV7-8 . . CASSLGQVSGAFF TGTGCCAGCAGCTTAGGACAGGTCAGTGGGGCTTTCTTT
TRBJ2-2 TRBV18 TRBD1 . CASSPWDRAISGELFF TGTGCCAGCTCACCCTGGGACAGGGCTATTTCCGGGGAGCTGTTTTTT
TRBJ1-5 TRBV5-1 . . CASSLGGDPSNQPQHF TGCGCCAGCAGCCTTGGAGGGGACCCTAGCAATCAGCCCCAGCATTTT
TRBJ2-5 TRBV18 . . CASSPLDNRQETQYF TGTGCCAGCTCACCCTTGGACAACCGGCAAGAGACCCAGTACTTC
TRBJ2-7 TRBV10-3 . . CATRGSSYEQYF TGTGCCACGCGGGGCAGCTCCTACGAGCAGTACTTC
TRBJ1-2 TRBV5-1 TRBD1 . CASSWGTAGLTGYTF TGCGCCAGCAGCTGGGGGACAGCCGGGCTCACTGGCTACACCTTC
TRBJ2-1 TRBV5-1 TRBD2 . CASSLAGLADYFDNEQFF TGCGCCAGCAGCTTGGCGGGACTAGCGGACTACTTTGACAATGAGCAGTTCTTC
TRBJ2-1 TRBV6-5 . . CASSYTADMYNEQFF TGTGCCAGCAGTTACACCGCGGACATGTACAATGAGCAGTTCTTC
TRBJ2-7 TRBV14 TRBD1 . CASTPGQGPSYEQYF TGTGCCAGCACCCCGGGACAGGGGCCCTCCTACGAGCAGTACTTC
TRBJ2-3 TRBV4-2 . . CASSPPLERVTDTQYF TGTGCCAGCAGCCCCCCACTAGAAAGGGTAACAGATACGCAGTATTTT
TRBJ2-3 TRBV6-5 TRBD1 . CASRKQGSTDTQYF TGTGCCAGCAGGAAACAGGGGAGCACAGATACGCAGTATTTT
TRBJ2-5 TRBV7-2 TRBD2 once CASSPRRVSGGLETQYF TGTGCCAGCAGCCCGCGTAGGGTTAGCGGGGGGTTAGAGACCCAGTACTTC
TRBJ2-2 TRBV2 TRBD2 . CASSEQLAGAKGGELFF TGTGCCAGCAGTGAACAGCTAGCGGGGGCAAAGGGCGGGGAGCTGTTTTTT
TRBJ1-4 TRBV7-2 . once CASSLVRTGRTEKLFF TGTGCCAGCAGCTTAGTTCGAACAGGAAGGACGGAAAAACTGTTTTTT
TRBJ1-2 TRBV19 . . CASSISPNYGYTF TGTGCCAGTAGTATTAGTCCTAACTATGGCTACACCTTC
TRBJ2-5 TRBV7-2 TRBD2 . CASSLASGGAQETQYF TGTGCCAGCAGCTTGGCTAGCGGGGGGGCACAAGAGACCCAGTACTTC
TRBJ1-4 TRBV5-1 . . CASSGRLATNEKLFF TGCGCCAGCAGCGGGAGGCTTGCAACTAATGAAAAACTGTTTTTT
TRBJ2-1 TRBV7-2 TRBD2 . CASSLLAGGYNEQFF TGTGCCAGCAGCTTACTAGCGGGAGGTTACAATGAGCAGTTCTTC
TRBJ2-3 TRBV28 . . CASRQAGADTQYF TGTGCCAGTCGACAGGCGGGGGCAGATACGCAGTATTTT
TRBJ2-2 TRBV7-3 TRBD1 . CASSLSGQGVGELFF TGTGCCAGCAGCTTATCGGGACAGGGGGTCGGGGAGCTGTTTTTT
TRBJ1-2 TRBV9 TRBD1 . CASSAGTGAGGYTF TGTGCCAGCAGCGCGGGTACAGGGGCTGGTGGCTACACCTTC
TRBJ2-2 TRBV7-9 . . CASSLEVAYRNTGELFF TGTGCCAGCAGCTTAGAGGTGGCCTACAGGAACACCGGGGAGCTGTTTTTT
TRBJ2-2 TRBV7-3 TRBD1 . CASSRDRANTGELFF TGTGCCAGCAGTCGGGACAGGGCGAACACCGGGGAGCTGTTTTTT
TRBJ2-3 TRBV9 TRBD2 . CASSVGTRTRNTDTQYF TGTGCCAGCAGCGTAGGGACCAGGACTAGAAACACAGATACGCAGTATTTT
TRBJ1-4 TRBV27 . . CASSLRRDNEKLFF TGTGCCAGCAGTTTACGCAGGGATAATGAAAAACTGTTTTTT
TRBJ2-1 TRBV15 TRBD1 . CATSTRRQGSRNEQFF TGTGCCACCAGCACCCGTCGACAGGGGTCGAGAAATGAGCAGTTCTTC
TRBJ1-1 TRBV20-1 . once CSAGDFSEAFF TGCAGTGCTGGGGACTTCTCTGAAGCTTTCTTT
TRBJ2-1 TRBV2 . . CASSEKEGTSYNEQFF TGTGCCAGCAGTGAAAAAGAGGGGACATCCTACAATGAGCAGTTCTTC
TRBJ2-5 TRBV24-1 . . CATSLGAEFGETQYF TGTGCCACCAGTCTTGGTGCGGAGTTCGGAGAGACCCAGTACTTC
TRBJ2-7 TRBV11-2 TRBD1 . CASSVGRGREQYF TGTGCCAGCAGCGTAGGAAGGGGGCGCGAGCAGTACTTC
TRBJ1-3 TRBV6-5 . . CASSYSTGISGNTIYF TGTGCCAGCAGTTACTCCACAGGGATCTCTGGAAACACCATATATTTT
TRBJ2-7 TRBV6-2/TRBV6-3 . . CASSPSRRAGSYEQYF TGTGCCAGCAGCCCCTCCCGGAGGGCGGGCTCCTACGAGCAGTACTTC
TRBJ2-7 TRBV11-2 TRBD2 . CASSLYGLGAGPSYEQYF TGTGCCAGCAGCTTATATGGTTTGGGAGCGGGGCCATCCTACGAGCAGTACTTC
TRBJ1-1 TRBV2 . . CASRGAQNTEAFF TGTGCCAGCAGGGGAGCGCAGAACACTGAAGCTTTCTTT
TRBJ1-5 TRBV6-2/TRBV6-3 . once CASSYGYRAGNQPQHF TGTGCCAGCAGTTACGGGTACAGGGCCGGTAACCAGCCCCAGCATTTT
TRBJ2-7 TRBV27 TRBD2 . CASSRPGTSGRAAYEQYF TGTGCCAGCAGTCGTCCCGGGACTAGCGGGAGGGCCGCCTACGAGCAGTACTTC